This T cell receptor beta chain was profiled in a study of T-cell reconstitution after alpha-beta-depleted transplantation in children. Study-level points and caveats: Newly produced T cells mostly provided counts and TCRbeta diversity after one year, as hyperexpanded clones declined. Some patients' high day-60 TCRbeta diversity was attributed to recipient cells surviving conditioning. It was reported that alpha-beta T cells came from several hundred expanded graft clones (about two months after transplant).

Remarks on this clonotype: Its matching antigen is unknown.

Construction of the TCRbeta library involved unique molecular identifiers. MiXCR, run by TCRdb on the PCR reads, gives a single entry per CDR3 protein. Seen here are 450,000 to 700,000 distinct CDR3 sequences, roughly 30% observed once, and the top ten hold 30% to 45%. This CDR3 has 16 amino acids. J lost 3 bases, V lost 3 bases, and 9 bases had no gene match. The V gene's germline CDR1 is SGHRS and CDR2 YFSETQ. The TCR was taken from a boy less than two years old with Wiskott-Aldrich syndrome, due to receive a stem cell transplant. This sequence joins TRBV5-1 and TRBJ1-1, with 9 bases matching TRBD1. This specimen consisted of PBMCs, obtained before TCRalphabeta/CD19-depleted stem cell transplant. The CDR3 sequence: CASSWTGALSDTEAFF. CDR3 nucleotide sequence: TGCGCCAGCAGCTGGACAGGGGCGTTATCCGACACTGAAGCTTTCTTT.